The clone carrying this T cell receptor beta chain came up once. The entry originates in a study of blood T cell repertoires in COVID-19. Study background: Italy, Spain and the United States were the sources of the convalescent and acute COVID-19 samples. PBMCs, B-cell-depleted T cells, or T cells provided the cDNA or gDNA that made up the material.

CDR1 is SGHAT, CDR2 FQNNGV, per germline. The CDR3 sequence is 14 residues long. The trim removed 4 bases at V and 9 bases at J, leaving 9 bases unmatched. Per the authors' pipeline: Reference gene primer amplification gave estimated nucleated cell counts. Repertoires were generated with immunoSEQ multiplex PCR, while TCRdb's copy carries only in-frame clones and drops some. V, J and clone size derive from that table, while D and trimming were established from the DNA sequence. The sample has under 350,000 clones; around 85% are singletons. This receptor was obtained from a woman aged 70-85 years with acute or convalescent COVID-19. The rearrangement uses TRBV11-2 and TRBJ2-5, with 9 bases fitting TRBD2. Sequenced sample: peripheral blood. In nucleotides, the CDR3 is TGTGCCAGCAGCTATAACGGACTAGCGAGAGCCCAGTACTTC. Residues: CASSYNGLARAQYF.